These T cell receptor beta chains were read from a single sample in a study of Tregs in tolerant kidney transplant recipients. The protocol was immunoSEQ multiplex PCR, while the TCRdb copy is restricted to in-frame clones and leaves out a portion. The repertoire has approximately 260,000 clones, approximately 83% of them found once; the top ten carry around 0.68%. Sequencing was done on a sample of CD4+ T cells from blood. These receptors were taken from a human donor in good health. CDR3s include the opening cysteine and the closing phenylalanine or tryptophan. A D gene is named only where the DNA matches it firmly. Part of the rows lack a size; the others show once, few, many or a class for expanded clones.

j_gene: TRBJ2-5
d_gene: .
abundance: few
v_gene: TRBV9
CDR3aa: CASSVSGAVPQETQYF
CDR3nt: TGTGCCAGCAGCGTATCGGGGGCCGTCCCACAAGAGACCCAGTACTTC

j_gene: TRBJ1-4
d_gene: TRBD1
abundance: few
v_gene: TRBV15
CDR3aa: CATSRALGQGQTNEKLFF
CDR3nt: TGTGCCACCAGCAGAGCTCTGGGACAGGGCCAAACTAATGAAAAACTGTTTTTT

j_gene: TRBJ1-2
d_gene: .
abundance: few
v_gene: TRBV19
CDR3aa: CASMGSYYGYTF
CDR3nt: TGTGCCAGTATGGGCAGCTACTATGGCTACACCTTC

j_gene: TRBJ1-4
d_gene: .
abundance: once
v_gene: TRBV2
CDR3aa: CASRKGGQIGEKLFF
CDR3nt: TGTGCCAGCAGGAAGGGGGGGCAGATCGGTGAAAAACTGTTTTTT

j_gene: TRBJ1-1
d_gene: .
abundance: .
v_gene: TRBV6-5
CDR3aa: CASSPGHTEAFF
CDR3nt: TGTGCCAGCTCTCCCGGGCACACTGAAGCTTTCTTT

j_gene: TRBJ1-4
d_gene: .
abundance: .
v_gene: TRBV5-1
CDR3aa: CASSLWALNEKLFF
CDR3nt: TGCGCCAGCAGCTTGTGGGCCCTCAATGAAAAACTGTTTTTT

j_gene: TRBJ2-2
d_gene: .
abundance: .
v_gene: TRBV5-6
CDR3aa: CASSLDKGGINTGELFF
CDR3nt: TGTGCCAGCAGCCTCGACAAAGGGGGGATTAACACCGGGGAGCTGTTTTTT

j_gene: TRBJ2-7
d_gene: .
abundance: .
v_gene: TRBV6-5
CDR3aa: CASSYAGPRSYEQYF
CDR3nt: TGTGCCAGCAGTTACGCAGGGCCCCGCTCCTACGAGCAGTACTTC

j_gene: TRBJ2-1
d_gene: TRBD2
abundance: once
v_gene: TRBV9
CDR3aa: CASSVRGLADNEQFF
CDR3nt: TGTGCCAGCAGCGTAAGGGGACTAGCGGATAATGAGCAGTTCTTC

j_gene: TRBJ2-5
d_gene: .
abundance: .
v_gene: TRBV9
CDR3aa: CASSERGYREAQETQYF
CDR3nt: TGTGCCAGCAGCGAAAGGGGGTACCGGGAGGCACAAGAGACCCAGTACTTC

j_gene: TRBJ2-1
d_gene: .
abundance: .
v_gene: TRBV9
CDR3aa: CASSVAPRDYNEQFF
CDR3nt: TGTGCCAGCAGCGTAGCCCCAAGGGACTACAATGAGCAGTTCTTC

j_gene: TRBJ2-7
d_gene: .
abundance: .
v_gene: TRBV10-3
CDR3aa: CAISDYAGSYEQYF
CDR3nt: TGTGCCATCAGTGATTACGCAGGGAGCTACGAGCAGTACTTC

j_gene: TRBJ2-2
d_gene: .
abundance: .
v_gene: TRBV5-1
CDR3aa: CASSLAPGRTGELFF
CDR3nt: TGCGCCAGCAGCTTGGCGCCGGGACGTACCGGGGAGCTGTTTTTT

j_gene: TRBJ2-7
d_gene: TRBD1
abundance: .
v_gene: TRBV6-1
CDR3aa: CASSQTGFDEQYF
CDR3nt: TGTGCCAGCAGCCAGACAGGGTTCGACGAGCAGTACTTC

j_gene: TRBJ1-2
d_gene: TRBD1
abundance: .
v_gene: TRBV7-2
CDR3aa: CASSLPGQDPFGYTF
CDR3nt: TGTGCCAGCAGCCTCCCGGGACAGGACCCTTTTGGCTACACCTTC

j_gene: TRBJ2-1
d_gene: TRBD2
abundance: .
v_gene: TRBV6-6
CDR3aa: CASSYPSGGNEQFF
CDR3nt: TGTGCCAGCAGTTACCCCAGCGGGGGAAATGAGCAGTTCTTC

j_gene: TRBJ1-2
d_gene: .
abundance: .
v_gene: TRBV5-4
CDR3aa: CASSFRWVGQLNYGYTF
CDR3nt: TGTGCCAGCAGCTTCCGTTGGGTCGGACAGCTTAACTATGGCTACACCTTC

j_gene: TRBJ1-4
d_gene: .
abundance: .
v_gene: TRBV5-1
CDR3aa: CASSLASLGDEKLFF
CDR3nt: TGCGCCAGCAGCTTGGCCTCGTTAGGGGATGAAAAACTGTTTTTT

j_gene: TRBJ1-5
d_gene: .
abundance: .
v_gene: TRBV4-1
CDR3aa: CASSHSSWGGGQPQHF
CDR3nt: TGCGCCAGCAGCCACTCCTCGTGGGGTGGGGGTCAGCCCCAGCATTTT

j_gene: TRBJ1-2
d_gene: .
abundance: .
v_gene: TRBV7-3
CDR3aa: CASSLSGASGGYTF
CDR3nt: TGTGCCAGCAGCTTAAGTGGGGCCTCGGGTGGCTACACCTTC

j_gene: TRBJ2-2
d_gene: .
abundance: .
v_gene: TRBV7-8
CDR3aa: CASSLRKGNPGELFF
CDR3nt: TGTGCCAGCAGCTTAAGGAAGGGGAACCCCGGAGAGCTGTTTTTT

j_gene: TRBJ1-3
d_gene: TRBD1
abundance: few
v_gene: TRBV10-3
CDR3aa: CAISRTTTGGLYF
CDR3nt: TGTGCCATCAGTCGGACAACGACAGGGGGCTTATATTTT

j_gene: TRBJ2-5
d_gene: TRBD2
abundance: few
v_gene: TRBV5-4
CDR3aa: CASSLGGSGGQETQYF
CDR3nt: TGTGCCAGCAGCTTAGGTGGTAGCGGGGGGCAAGAGACCCAGTACTTC

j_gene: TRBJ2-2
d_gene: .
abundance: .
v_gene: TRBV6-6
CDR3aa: CASMSAGYTGELFF
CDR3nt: TGTGCCAGCATGTCGGCAGGGTACACCGGGGAGCTGTTTTTT

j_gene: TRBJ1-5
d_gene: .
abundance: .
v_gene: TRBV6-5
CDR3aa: CATSGMQGPQHF
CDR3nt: TGTGCCACCAGCGGGATGCAAGGGCCCCAGCATTTT

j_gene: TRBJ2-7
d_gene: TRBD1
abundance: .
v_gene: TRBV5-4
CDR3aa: CASRGQGADEQYF
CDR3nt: TGTGCCAGCAGGGGACAGGGGGCCGACGAGCAGTACTTC

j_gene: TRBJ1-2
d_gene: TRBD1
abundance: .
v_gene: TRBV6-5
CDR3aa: CASSYSGTVGYGYTF
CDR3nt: TGTGCCAGCAGTTACTCCGGGACAGTGGGCTATGGCTACACCTTC

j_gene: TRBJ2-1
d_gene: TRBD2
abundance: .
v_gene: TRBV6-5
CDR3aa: CASSYTGGVLHNEQFF
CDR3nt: TGTGCCAGCAGTTACACCGGGGGGGTTTTGCACAATGAGCAGTTCTTC

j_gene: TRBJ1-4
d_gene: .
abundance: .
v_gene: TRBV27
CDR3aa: CASSLSGANEKLFF
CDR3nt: TGTGCCAGCAGTTTGTCAGGGGCTAATGAAAAACTGTTTTTT

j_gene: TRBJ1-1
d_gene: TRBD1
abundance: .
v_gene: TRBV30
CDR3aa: CAWSRGPVTEAFF
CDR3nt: TGTGCCTGGTCCAGGGGGCCTGTCACTGAAGCTTTCTTT

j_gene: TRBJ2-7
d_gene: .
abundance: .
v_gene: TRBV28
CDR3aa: CASSTLYEQYF
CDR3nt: TGTGCCAGCAGTACTCTCTACGAGCAGTACTTC

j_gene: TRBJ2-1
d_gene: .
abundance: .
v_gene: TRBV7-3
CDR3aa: CASSLGPDNEQFF
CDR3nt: TGTGCCAGCAGCTTGGGGCCCGACAATGAGCAGTTCTTC

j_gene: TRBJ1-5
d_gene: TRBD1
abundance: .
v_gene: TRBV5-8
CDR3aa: CASSHGTGGKQPQHF
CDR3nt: TGTGCCAGCAGCCACGGGACAGGGGGGAAACAGCCCCAGCATTTT

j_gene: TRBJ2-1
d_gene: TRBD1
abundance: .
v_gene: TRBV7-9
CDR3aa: CASSLGDRAGNEQFF
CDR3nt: TGTGCCAGCAGCTTAGGGGACAGGGCTGGCAATGAGCAGTTCTTC

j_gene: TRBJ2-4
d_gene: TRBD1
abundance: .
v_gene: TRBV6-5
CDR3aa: CASRSSGTGENIQYF
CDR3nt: TGTGCCAGCAGATCCTCCGGGACAGGCGAAAACATTCAGTACTTC

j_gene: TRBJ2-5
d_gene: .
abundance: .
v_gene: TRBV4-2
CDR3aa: CASSQDSRETQYF
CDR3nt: TGTGCCAGCAGCCAAGATTCACGAGAGACCCAGTACTTC

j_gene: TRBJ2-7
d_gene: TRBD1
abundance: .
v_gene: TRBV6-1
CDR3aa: CASTQGNTRYEQYF
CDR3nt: TGTGCCAGCACACAGGGGAATACCCGTTACGAGCAGTACTTC

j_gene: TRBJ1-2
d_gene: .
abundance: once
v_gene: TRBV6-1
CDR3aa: CASSEREGYGYTF
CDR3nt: TGTGCCAGCAGTGAACGGGAAGGCTATGGCTACACCTTC

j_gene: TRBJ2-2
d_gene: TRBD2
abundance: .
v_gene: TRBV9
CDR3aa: CASSGPGLIITGELFF
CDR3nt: TGTGCCAGCAGCGGTCCGGGACTAATCATAACCGGGGAGCTGTTTTTT

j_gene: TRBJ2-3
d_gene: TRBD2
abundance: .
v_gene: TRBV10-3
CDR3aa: CASRGGRRTDTQYF
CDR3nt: TGTGCCTCCCGAGGCGGGAGGCGCACAGATACGCAGTATTTT

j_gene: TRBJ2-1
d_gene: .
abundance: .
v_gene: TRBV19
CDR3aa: CASSTDAGREQFF
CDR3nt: TGTGCCAGTAGTACCGACGCAGGGAGAGAGCAGTTCTTC

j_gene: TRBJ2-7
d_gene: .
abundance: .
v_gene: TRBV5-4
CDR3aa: CASSFTSGNEQYF
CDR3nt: TGTGCCAGCAGCTTCACCAGCGGCAACGAGCAGTACTTC

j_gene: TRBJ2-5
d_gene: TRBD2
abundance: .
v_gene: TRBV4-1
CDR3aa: CASSQDRTSGSQETQYF
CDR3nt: TGCGCCAGCAGCCAAGATAGGACTAGCGGGTCTCAAGAGACCCAGTACTTC

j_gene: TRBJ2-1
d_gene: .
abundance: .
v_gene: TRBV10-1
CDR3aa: CASSDWRSNEQFF
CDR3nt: TGCGCCAGCAGTGATTGGAGGTCGAATGAGCAGTTCTTC

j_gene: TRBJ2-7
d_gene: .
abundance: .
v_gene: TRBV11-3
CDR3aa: CASSLGLTVSSYEQYF
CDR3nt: TGTGCCAGCAGCTTAGGCCTGACAGTGAGCTCCTACGAGCAGTACTTC

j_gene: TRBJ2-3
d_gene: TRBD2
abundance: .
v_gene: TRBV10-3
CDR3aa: CAIRASGSDADTQYF
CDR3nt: TGTGCCATCAGGGCTAGCGGGAGTGATGCAGATACGCAGTATTTT

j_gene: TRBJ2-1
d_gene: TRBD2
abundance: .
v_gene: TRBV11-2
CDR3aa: CASSLDPGLALNEQFF
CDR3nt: TGTGCCAGCAGCTTAGACCCAGGACTAGCGCTTAATGAGCAGTTCTTC

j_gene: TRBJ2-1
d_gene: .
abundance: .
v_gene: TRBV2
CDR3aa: CASSGYQPEYNEQFF
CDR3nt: TGTGCCAGCAGTGGGTATCAACCCGAATACAATGAGCAGTTCTTC

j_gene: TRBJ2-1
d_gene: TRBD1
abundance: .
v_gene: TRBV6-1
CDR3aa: CASSESPGGEGLINEQFF
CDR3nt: TGTGCCAGCAGTGAAAGTCCAGGGGGCGAAGGTCTTATCAATGAGCAGTTCTTC